The 11 T cell receptor beta chains presented below share a single source sample, sequenced in a study of cytomegalovirus exposure and HLA in healthy donors. PCR was performed using 60 Vbeta and 13 Jbeta primers. Only in-frame clones appear in the TCRdb table, and some are missing; sequencing was by immunoSEQ multiplex PCR. Of about 82,000 clones listed, 70% to 80% are singletons. The sequenced sample was PBMCs. Receptors originate from a man aged 50 to 60 in good health and CMV-seronegative.

The CDR3 DNA follows: TGTGCCAGTAGGGACAGGTCTTCGGGGACCCAGTACTTC. This sequence encodes CASRDRSSGTQYF. V gene TRBV19 combines with J gene TRBJ2-5; 7 positions match TRBD1. The CDR3 has 13 residues. CDR1 is LNHDA and CDR2 is SQIVND in the germline V gene (reference sequence). Germline trimming cut 6 bases from V and 7 bases from J; bases unmatched to any gene: 8.

This clone came up a few times. The CDR3 DNA is TGTGCCAGCAGCTTAGCGTACACTACCCTATCCTACAATGAGCAGTTCTTC. Amino acid sequence: CASSLAYTTLSYNEQFF. The chain has TRBV7-2 and TRBJ2-1; D not certain. CDR3 length: 17 residues. V lost 0 bases and J lost 1, with 13 bases in between. CDR1 is SGHTA, CDR2 FQGNSA, per germline.

This clone was counted a few times. The rearrangement links TRBV27 to TRBJ1-2; 8 bases align to TRBD1. The V and J ends lost 3 bases and 4 bases, in that order; junction bases with no gene match: 7. CDR3 size: 15 residues. Germline CDR1 MNHEY, CDR2 SMNVEV (reference sequence). CDR3: CASSFARGRAYGYTF. For the CDR3, the DNA is TGTGCCAGCAGTTTCGCCAGGGGGCGCGCCTATGGCTACACCTTC.

The V gene is TRBV5-1, the J gene TRBJ2-1, with 7 positions matching TRBD2. The length of the CDR3 is 15 residues. The germline V gene has CDR1 SGHRS and CDR2 YFSETQ. Trimming removed 0 bases from V and 3 bases from J; junction bases left unmatched: 3. CDR3 protein: CASSLDTSVYNEQFF. The CDR3 DNA follows: TGCGCCAGCAGCTTGGACACTAGCGTCTACAATGAGCAGTTCTTC. The full variable domain, rest sourced from reference TRBV5-1 and TRBJ2-1, is KAGVTQTPRYLIKTRGQQVTLSCSPISGHRSVSWYQQTPGQGLQFLFEYFSETQRNKGNFPGRFSGRQFSNSRSEMNVSTLELGDSALYLCASSLDTSVYNEQFFGPGTRLTVL.

J is TRBJ1-4 and V is TRBV5-4; the match to TRBD1 covers 8 bases. The V gene end was trimmed by 0 bases and the J gene end by 3 bases; junction bases not matched to a gene: 7. CDR1 is SGHNT and CDR2 is YYREEE in the germline V gene (reference sequence). The CDR3 runs to 17 residues. The CDR3 reads CASSLGQGAVANEKLFF. In DNA, the CDR3 is TGTGCCAGCAGCTTGGGGCAGGGGGCTGTTGCTAATGAAAAACTGTTTTTT.

The chain employs TRBV11-1 and TRBJ2-1; a possible D gene is TRBD2 (7 bases). Trimming removed 3 bases at V and 5 bases at J, with 14 bases between. Looked up from germline, CDR1 is SGHAT and CDR2 is FQDESV (reference sequence). The CDR3 is 15 amino acids. This CDR3 is CASSFGAGAHNEQFF. DNA of the CDR3: TGTGCCAGCAGCTTCGGGGCGGGGGCCCACAATGAGCAGTTCTTC.

The J gene is TRBJ1-1, the V gene TRBV30; 7 bases align to TRBD1. The CDR3 totals 15 residues. Germline loops: CDR1 GTSNPN, CDR2 SVGIG (reference sequence). The V and J ends lost 2 bases and 6 bases, in that order; junction bases with no gene match: 12. CDR3 nucleotide sequence: TGTGCCTGGAGTATTAAGACAGGGCGAAACGCTGAAGCTTTCTTT. Translation gives CAWSIKTGRNAEAFF.

V gene TRBV5-1 combines with J gene TRBJ1-4, with D perhaps matching TRBD1 (6 bases). CDR1 is SGHRS and CDR2 is YFSETQ in the germline V gene. Trimming took off 4 bases at V and 0 bases at J, with 10 bases between the two ends. CDR3 size: 15 residues. The CDR3 is CASSEDRATNEKLFF. In nucleotides, the CDR3 is TGCGCCAGCAGCGAGGACAGAGCAACTAATGAAAAACTGTTTTTT.

The rearrangement joins TRBV7-9 to TRBJ1-5; the match to TRBD1 covers 7 bases. V gave up 1 base and J gave up 4 bases; unmatched junction bases: 7. The V gene's germline CDR1 is SEHNR and CDR2 FQNEAQ (reference sequence). The CDR3 spans 16 residues. The CDR3 loop is CASSLGDRVGNQPQHF. The CDR3 nucleotides are TGTGCCAGCAGCTTAGGAGACAGGGTGGGAAATCAGCCCCAGCATTTT.

Concerning this clone: A junction end diverges from the germline sequence, so it may reflect a read error. This chain joins TRBV7-7 and TRBJ2-5; TRBD1 aligns across 8 bases. Germline assignment: CDR1 SSHAT and CDR2 FNYEAQ (reference sequence). There are 15 residues in the CDR3. The CDR3 sequence: CASSAQGASLETQYF. The CDR3 nucleotides are TGTGCTAGCAGCGCGCAGGGGGCGAGTCTGGAGACCCAGTACTTC.

This chain joins TRBV5-1 and TRBJ2-5; 8 nucleotides line up with TRBD1. Looked up from germline, CDR1 is SGHRS and CDR2 is YFSETQ. Trimming cost V 1 base and J 5 bases; bases outside gene matches: 10. The CDR3 is 16 amino acids. The DNA of the CDR3 is TGCGCCAGCAGCTTGAGACGCCAGGGGGCGAGGGAGACCCAGTACTTC. Its translation is CASSLRRQGARETQYF.